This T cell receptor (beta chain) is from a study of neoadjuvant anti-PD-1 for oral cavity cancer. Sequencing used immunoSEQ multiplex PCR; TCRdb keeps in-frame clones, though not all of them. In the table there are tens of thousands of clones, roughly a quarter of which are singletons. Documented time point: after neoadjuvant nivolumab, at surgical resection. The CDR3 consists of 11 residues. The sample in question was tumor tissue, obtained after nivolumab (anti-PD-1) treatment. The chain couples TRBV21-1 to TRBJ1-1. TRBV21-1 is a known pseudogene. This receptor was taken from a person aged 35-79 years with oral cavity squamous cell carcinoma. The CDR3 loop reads CARPFGAEAFF. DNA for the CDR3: TGTGCCAGACCTTTCGGTGCTGAAGCTTTCTTT.